The clone carrying this TCR beta chain was picked up many times. The data belong to a study of T-cell reconstitution after alpha-beta-depleted transplantation in children. The V end was cut by 6 bases, the J end by 4 bases, with 13 bases between. This CDR3 comprises 14 residues. CDR1 and CDR2 from the germline V gene are SGHVS and FQNEAQ. TCRbeta library construction was performed incorporating unique molecular identifiers. TCRdb independently ran MiXCR on the PCR reads; one entry per CDR3 protein. The sample includes 400,000 to 550,000 distinct CDR3 sequences, roughly a tenth of them seen just once. The chain joins TRBV7-8 to TRBJ2-1; tentatively, D is TRBD2 (6 bases). Here the sequenced sample was PBMCs, taken before TCRalphabeta/CD19-depleted stem cell transplant. This TCR came from a child under 10 years old with inherited bone marrow failure, due to receive a stem cell transplant. This chain's CDR3 is CASRDGTPYNEQFF. As DNA, the CDR3 is TGTGCCAGCAGGGACGGGACTCCGTACAATGAGCAGTTCTTC.